The clone carrying this T cell receptor (beta chain) was observed a few times. The entry originates in a study of cytomegalovirus exposure and HLA in healthy donors. Germline V gives CDR1 SGHTA, CDR2 FQGNSA. This CDR3 has 13 amino acids. V lost 4 bases to trimming and J lost 7 bases, with 13 bases between them. Use of 60 Vbeta and 13 Jbeta primers characterized the PCR. Assay used: immunoSEQ multiplex PCR; TCRdb lists only in-frame clones, some missing. Of some 130,000 clones in the sample, roughly 80% were seen once. The TCR sequence derives from a man between 50 and 59 years old in good health and CMV-seronegative. This chain uses TRBV7-2 with TRBJ2-5; D possibly corresponds to TRBD2 (6 bases). Sequenced input: PBMCs. For the CDR3, the DNA is TGTGCCAGCAGCTGGGGGTCGGAGGGGACCCAGTACTTC. It specifies CASSWGSEGTQYF.